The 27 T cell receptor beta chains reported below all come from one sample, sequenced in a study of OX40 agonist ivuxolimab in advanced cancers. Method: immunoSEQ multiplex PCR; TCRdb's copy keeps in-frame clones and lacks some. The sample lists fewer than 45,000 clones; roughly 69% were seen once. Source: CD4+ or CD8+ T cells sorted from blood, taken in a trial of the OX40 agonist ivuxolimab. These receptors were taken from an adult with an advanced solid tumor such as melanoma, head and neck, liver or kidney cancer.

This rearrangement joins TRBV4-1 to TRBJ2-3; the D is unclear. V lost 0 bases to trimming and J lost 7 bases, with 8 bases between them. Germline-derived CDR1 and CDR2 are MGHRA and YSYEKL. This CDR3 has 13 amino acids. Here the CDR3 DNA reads TGCGCCAGCAGCCAAGACCCCGGCAATACGCAGTATTTT. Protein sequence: CASSQDPGNTQYF.

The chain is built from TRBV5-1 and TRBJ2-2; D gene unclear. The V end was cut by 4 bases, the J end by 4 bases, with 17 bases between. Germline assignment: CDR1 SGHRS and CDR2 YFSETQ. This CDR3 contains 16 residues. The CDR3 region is CASSRQDSSATGELFF. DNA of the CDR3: TGCGCCAGCAGCCGTCAGGATTCCTCGGCCACCGGGGAGCTGTTTTTT.

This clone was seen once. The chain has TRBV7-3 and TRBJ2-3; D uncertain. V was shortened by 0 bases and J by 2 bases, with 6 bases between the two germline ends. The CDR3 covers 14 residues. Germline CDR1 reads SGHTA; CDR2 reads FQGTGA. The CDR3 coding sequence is TGTGCCAGCAGCTTAACTCGGCTCACAGATACGCAGTATTTT. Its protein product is CASSLTRLTDTQYF.

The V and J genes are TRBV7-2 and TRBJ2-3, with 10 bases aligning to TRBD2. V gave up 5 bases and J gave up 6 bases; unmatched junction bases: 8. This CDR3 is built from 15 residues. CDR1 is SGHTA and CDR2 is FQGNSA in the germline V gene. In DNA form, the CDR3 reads TGTGCCAGCAGCCCCTGGACTAGCGGTTGGGATACGCAGTATTTT. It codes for CASSPWTSGWDTQYF.

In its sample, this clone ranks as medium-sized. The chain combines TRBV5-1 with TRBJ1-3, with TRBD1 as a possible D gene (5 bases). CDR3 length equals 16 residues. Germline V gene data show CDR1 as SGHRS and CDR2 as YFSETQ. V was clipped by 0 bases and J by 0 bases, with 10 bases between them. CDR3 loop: CASSLGQTISGNTIYF. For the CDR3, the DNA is TGCGCCAGCAGCTTGGGACAGACTATCTCTGGAAACACCATATATTTT. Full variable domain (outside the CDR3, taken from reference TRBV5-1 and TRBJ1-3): KAGVTQTPRYLIKTRGQQVTLSCSPISGHRSVSWYQQTPGQGLQFLFEYFSETQRNKGNFPGRFSGRQFSNSRSEMNVSTLELGDSALYLCASSLGQTISGNTIYFGEGSWLTVV.

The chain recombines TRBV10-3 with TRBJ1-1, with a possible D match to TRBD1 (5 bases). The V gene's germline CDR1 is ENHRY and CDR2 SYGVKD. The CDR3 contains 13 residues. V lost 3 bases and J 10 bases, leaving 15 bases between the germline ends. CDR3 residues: CAISDPGLPAAFF. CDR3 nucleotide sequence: TGTGCCATCAGTGACCCGGGACTCCCTGCAGCTTTCTTT.

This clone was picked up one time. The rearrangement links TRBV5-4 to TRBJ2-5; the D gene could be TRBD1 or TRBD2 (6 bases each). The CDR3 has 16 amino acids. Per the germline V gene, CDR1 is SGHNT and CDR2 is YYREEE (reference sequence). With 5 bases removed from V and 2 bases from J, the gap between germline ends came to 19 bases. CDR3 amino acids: CASRPGGRLYQETQYF. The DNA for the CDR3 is TGTGCCAGCAGGCCCGGGGGCAGGCTGTATCAAGAGACCCAGTACTTC. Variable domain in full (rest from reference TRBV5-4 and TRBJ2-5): ETGVTQSPTHLIKTRGQQVTLRCSSQSGHNTVSWYQQALGQGPQFIFQYYREEENGRGNFPPRFSGLQFPNYSSELNVNALELDDSALYLCASRPGGRLYQETQYFGPGTRLLVL.

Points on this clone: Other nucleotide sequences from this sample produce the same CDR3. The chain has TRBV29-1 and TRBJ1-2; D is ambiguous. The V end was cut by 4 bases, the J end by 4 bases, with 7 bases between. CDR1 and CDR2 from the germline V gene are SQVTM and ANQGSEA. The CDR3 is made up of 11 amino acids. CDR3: CSVGTVYGYTF. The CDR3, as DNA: TGCAGCGTTGGGACGGTCTATGGCTACACCTTC.

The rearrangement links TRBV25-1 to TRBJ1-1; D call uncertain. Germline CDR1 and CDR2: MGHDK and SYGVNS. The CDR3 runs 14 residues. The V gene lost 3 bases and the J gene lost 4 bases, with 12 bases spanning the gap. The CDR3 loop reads CASSEGRLRTEAFF. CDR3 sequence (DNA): TGTGCCAGCAGTGAGGGGAGGCTTCGCACTGAAGCTTTCTTT.

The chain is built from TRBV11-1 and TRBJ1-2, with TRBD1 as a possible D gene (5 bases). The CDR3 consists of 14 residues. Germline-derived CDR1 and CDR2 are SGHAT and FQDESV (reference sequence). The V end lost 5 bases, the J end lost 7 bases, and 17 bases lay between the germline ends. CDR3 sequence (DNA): TGTGCCAGCAGCATCGGACGGGATAGGGGTGGCTACACCTTC. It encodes CASSIGRDRGGYTF.

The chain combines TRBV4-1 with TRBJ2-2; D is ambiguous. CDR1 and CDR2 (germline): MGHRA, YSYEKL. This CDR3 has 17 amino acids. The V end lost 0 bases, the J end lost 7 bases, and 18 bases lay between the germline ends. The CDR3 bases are TGCGCCAGCAGCCAAGAAGGTTGGACCAACTTTGGCGGGGAGCTGTTTTTT. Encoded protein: CASSQEGWTNFGGELFF.

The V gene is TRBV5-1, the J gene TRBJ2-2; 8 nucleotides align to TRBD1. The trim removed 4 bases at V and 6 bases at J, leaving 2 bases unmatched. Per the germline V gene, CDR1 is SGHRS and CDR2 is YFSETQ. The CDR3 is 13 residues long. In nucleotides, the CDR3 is TGCGCCAGCAGCGAACAGGGGGCCGGGGAGCTGTTTTTT. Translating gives CASSEQGAGELFF.

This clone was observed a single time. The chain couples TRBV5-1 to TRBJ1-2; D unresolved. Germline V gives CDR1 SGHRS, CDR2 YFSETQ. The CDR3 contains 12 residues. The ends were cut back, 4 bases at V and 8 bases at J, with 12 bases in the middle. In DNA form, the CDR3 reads TGCGCCAGCAGCGATGAGAGGGTGGGCTACACCTTC. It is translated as CASSDERVGYTF.

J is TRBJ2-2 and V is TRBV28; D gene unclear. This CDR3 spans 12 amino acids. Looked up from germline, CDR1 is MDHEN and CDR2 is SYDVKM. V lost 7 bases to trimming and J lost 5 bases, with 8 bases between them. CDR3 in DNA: TGTGCCAGCATCTCCAGTACCGGGGAGCTGTTTTTT. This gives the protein CASISSTGELFF.

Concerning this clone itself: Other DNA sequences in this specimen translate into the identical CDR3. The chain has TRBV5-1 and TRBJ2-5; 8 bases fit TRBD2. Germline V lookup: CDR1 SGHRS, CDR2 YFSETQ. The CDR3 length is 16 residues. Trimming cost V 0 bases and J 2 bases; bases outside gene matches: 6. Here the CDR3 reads CASSLAGTRGQETQYF. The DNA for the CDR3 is TGCGCCAGCAGCTTGGCGGGGACTAGGGGTCAAGAGACCCAGTACTTC. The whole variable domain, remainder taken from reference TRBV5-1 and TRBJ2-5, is KAGVTQTPRYLIKTRGQQVTLSCSPISGHRSVSWYQQTPGQGLQFLFEYFSETQRNKGNFPGRFSGRQFSNSRSEMNVSTLELGDSALYLCASSLAGTRGQETQYFGPGTRLLVL.

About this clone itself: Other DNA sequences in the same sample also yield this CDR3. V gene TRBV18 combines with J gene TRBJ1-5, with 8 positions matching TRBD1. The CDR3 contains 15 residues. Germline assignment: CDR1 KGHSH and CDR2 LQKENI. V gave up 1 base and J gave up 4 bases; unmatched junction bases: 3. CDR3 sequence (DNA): TGTGCCAGCTCACCACAAGGACAGGGAAATCAGCCCCAGCATTTT. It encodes CASSPQGQGNQPQHF.

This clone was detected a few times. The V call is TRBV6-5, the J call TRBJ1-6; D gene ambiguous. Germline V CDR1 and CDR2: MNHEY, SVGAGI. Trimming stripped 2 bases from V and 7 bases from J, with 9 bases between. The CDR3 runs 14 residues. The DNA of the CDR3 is TGTGCCAGCAGTTACAGGCTTACCAATTCACCCCTCCACTTT. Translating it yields CASSYRLTNSPLHF.

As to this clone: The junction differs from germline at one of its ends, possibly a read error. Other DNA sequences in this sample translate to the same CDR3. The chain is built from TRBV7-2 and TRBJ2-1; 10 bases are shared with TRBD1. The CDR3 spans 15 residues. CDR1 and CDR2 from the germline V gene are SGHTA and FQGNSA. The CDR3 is CASIDGTGVHNEQFF. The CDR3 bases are TGTGCCAGCATCGACGGGACAGGGGTTCACAATGAGCAATTCTTC. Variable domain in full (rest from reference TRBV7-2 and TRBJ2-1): GAGVSQSPSNKVTEKGKDVELRCDPISGHTALYWYRQSLGQGLEFLIYFQGNSAPDKSGLPSDRFSAERTGGSVSTLTIQRTQQEDSAVYLCASIDGTGVHNEQFFGPGTRLTVL.

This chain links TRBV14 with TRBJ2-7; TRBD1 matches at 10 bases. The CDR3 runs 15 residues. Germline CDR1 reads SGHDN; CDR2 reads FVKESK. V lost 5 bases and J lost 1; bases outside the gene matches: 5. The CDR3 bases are TGTGCCAGCAGCGACAGGGGGCTGGGTTCCTACGAGCAGTACTTC. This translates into CASSDRGLGSYEQYF.

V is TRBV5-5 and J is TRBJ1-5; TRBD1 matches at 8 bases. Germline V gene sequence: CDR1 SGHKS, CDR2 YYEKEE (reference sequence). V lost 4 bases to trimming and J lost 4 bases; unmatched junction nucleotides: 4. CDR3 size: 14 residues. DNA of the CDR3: TGTGCCAGCAGCCGACAGGGGAGTAATCAGCCCCAGCATTTT. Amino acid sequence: CASSRQGSNQPQHF.

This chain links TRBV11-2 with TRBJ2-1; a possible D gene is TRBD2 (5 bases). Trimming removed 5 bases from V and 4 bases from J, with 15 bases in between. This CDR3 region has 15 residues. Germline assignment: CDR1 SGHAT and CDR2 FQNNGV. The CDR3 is CASSLGRDSYNEQFF. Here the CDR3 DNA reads TGTGCCAGCAGCCTTGGACGGGATTCTTACAATGAGCAGTTCTTC.

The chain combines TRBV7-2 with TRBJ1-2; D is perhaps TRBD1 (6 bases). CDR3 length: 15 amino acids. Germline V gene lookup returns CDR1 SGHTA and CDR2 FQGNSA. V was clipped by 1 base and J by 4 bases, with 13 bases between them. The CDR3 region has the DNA TGTGCCAGCAGCTTAGTGGGGGGGCGAAGCTATGGCTACACCTTC. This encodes CASSLVGGRSYGYTF. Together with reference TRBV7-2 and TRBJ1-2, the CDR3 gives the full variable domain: GAGVSQSPSNKVTEKGKDVELRCDPISGHTALYWYRQSLGQGLEFLIYFQGNSAPDKSGLPSDRFSAERTGGSVSTLTIQRTQQEDSAVYLCASSLVGGRSYGYTFGSGTRLTVV.

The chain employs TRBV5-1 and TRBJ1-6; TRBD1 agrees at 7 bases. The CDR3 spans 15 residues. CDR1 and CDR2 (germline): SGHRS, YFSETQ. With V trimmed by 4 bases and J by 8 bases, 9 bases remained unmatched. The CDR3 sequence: CASSTNRGGDSPLHF. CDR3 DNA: TGCGCCAGCAGCACCAACAGGGGAGGTGATTCACCCCTCCACTTT. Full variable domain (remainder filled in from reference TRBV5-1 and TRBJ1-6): KAGVTQTPRYLIKTRGQQVTLSCSPISGHRSVSWYQQTPGQGLQFLFEYFSETQRNKGNFPGRFSGRQFSNSRSEMNVSTLELGDSALYLCASSTNRGGDSPLHFGNGTRLTVT.

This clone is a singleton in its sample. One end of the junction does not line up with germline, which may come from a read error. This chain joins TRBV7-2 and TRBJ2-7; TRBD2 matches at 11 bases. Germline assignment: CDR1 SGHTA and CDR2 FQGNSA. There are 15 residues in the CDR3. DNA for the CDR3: TGTGCCAGCAGTCTTAGCGGGGGGGCCGTGAGTGAGCAGAACTTC. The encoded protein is CASSLSGGAVSEQNF.

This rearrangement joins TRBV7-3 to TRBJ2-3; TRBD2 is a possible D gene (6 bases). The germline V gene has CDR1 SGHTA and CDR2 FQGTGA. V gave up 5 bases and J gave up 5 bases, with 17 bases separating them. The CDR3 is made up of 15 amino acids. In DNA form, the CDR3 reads TGTGCCAGCAGCCTTACGGGTAGCGGTCTAGATACGCAGTATTTT. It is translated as CASSLTGSGLDTQYF.

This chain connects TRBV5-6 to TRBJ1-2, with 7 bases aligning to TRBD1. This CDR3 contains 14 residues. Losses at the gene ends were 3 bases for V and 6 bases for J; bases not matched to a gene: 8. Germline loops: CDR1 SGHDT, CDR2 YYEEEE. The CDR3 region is CASSWDSSFHGYTF. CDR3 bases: TGTGCCAGCAGCTGGGACAGCTCTTTCCATGGCTACACCTTC.

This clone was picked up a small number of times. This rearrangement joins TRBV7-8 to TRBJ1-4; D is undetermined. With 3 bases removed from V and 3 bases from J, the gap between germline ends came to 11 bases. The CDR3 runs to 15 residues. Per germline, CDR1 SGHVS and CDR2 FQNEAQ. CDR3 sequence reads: CASSLMGFANEKLFF. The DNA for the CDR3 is TGTGCCAGCAGCTTGATGGGTTTTGCTAATGAAAAACTGTTTTTT. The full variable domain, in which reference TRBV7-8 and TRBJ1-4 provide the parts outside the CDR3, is GAGVSQSPRYKVAKRGQDVALRCDPISGHVSLFWYQQALGQGPEFLTYFQNEAQLDKSGLPSDRFFAERPEGSVSTLKIQRTQQEDSAVYLCASSLMGFANEKLFFGSGTQLSVL.